The 8 T cell receptor beta chains reported below all come from one sample, sequenced in a study of CD8+CD57+ T cells in acquired aplastic anemia. The patients chosen for sequencing had shown expansion of CD8+CD57+ cells (detected by flow cytometry). The use of genomic DNA as template underpinned the TCR beta VDJ and CDR3 profiling. TCRdb reprocessed the reads with MiXCR, giving one entry per CDR3 protein. Among under 200,000 distinct CDR3 sequences listed, about 50% were seen once. The specimen was sorted CD4+, CD8+, or CD8+CD57+ T cells (not recorded which) from PBMCs. These receptors were collected from a human donor with aplastic anemia.

The V gene is TRBV7-2, the J gene TRBJ1-2, with TRBD1 as a possible D gene (5 bases). CDR1 SGHTA and CDR2 FQGNSA come from the germline V gene. The CDR3 covers 13 residues. V gave up 0 bases and J gave up 9 bases, with 11 bases separating them. In nucleotides, the CDR3 is TGTGCCAGCAGCTTAGCCCGGGACGGGAGCTACACCTTC. Translating gives CASSLARDGSYTF.

This clonotype has a handful of counts. A much larger clone lies a single base off, so this may be a read error. This chain links TRBV10-3 with TRBJ2-1; TRBD1 matches at 7 bases. The CDR3 runs to 13 residues. Germline CDR1 is ENHRY and CDR2 is SYGVKD. The CDR3 sequence is CAVRTGTDNEQFF. CDR3 sequence (DNA): TGTGCCGTCAGAACCGGGACAGACAATGAGCAGTTCTTC.

A remark on this clonotype: This may arise from a read error, as a much more abundant clone is one base away. The chain combines TRBV12-3 or TRBV12-4 with TRBJ1-2; D may be TRBD1 (6 bases). The V gene lost 1 base and the J gene lost 7 bases, with 10 bases spanning the gap. The CDR3 is 13 amino acids. The CDR3 nucleotides read TGTGCCAGCAGTTTAGACGGGGGCTGTGGCTACACCTTC. This codes for CASSLDGGCGYTF.

V and J are TRBV7-8 and TRBJ1-2; possible D gene TRBD1, 5 bases. Trimming removed 10 bases from V and 4 bases from J, with 13 bases in between. CDR3 size: 12 residues. Germline CDR1 reads SGHVS; CDR2 reads FQNEAQ. CDR3 amino acids: CAKGPQPYGYTF. In DNA, the CDR3 is TGTGCCAAGGGGCCGCAACCCTATGGCTACACCTTC.

This clonotype showed up just a few times. V gene TRBV19 combines with J gene TRBJ2-7; TRBD1 matches 7 bases. CDR3 length: 13 amino acids. The ends lost 5 bases at V and 5 bases at J; junction bases unmatched: 6. CDR1 and CDR2 from the germline V gene are LNHDA and SQIVND (reference sequence). The CDR3 here is CASSRITGDEQYF. In nucleotides, the CDR3 is TGTGCCAGTAGTCGGATTACAGGGGACGAGCAGTACTTC.

The chain couples TRBV12-3 or TRBV12-4 to TRBJ1-5; D remains unclear. This CDR3 contains 13 residues. The V end lost 3 bases, the J end lost 4 bases, and 7 bases lay between the germline ends. CDR3 DNA sequence: TGTGCCAGCAGTTTCGGGTGGAATCAGCCCCAGCATTTT. Translated, it gives CASSFGWNQPQHF.

This clonotype came up many times. The chain is built from TRBV20-1 and TRBJ1-1; 7 nucleotides match TRBD1. Trimming took 0 bases from V and 5 from J; bases not matched to a gene: 12. Germline CDR1 and CDR2: DFQATT and SNEGSKA (reference sequence). The CDR3 runs 16 residues. The CDR3 DNA reads as TGCAGTGCTAGAGACCCTGCGACAGGGCGGGGAACTGAAGCTTTCTTT. This codes for CSARDPATGRGTEAFF.

This clonotype was recorded at least ten times. The chain recombines TRBV7-2 with TRBJ2-6; D gene ambiguous. The V gene's germline CDR1 is SGHTA and CDR2 FQGNSA. The CDR3 extends over 15 amino acids. Trimming left V 4 bases short and J 4 bases short, with 11 bases between. For the CDR3, the DNA is TGTGCCAGCAGCTCTTATTCGTACGGGGCCAACGTCCTGACTTTC. Translating it yields CASSSYSYGANVLTF.